This T cell receptor beta chain was observed in a study of vaccination and CD4 T cells after COVID-19. Notes on this clonotype: The antigen is not known.

Researchers used the Oncomine TCR Beta short-read assay to sequence DNA from cultured CD4+ T cells. TCRdb analysed the PCR reads with MiXCR anew, one entry per CDR3 protein. Of almost 15,000 distinct CDR3 sequences in the sample, around a fifth were seen once. Treatment in this sample: roughly 10-day PBMC culture with coronavirus spike peptide pools or control peptides (ViraFEST assay). Before TCRs were sequenced, ViraFEST expanded antigen-specific T cells with peptide pools. The CDR3 loop spans 14 amino acids. The V end lost 2 bases, the J end lost 6 bases, and 17 bases lay between the germline ends. Germline CDR1 DFQATT, CDR2 SNEGSKA (reference sequence).

This receptor was taken from a human donor who received a COVID-19 vaccine. This chain joins TRBV20-1 and TRBJ2-7, with D perhaps TRBD1 (5 bases). The specimen was CD4+ T cells from blood, cultured in vitro, collected before SARS-CoV-2 vaccination. CDR3 nucleotides: TGCAGTGCTAGACCTCAGGGTCGAGTGGGCGAGCAGTACTTC. The encoded protein is CSARPQGRVGEQYF.